What follows are 29 T cell receptor beta chains derived from one specimen sequenced in a study of blood T cell repertoires in COVID-19. Sequencing used immunoSEQ multiplex PCR; TCRdb keeps in-frame clones, though not all of them. Here the sample spans more than 85,000 clones, roughly 80% being singletons. Sequencing input: peripheral blood. The source is an older man with active or convalescent COVID-19.

V gene TRBV7-8 combines with J gene TRBJ1-5, with D possibly matching TRBD1 (5 bases). Per the germline V gene, CDR1 is SGHVS and CDR2 is FQNEAQ. V gave up 3 bases and J gave up 0 bases, with 9 bases separating them. The CDR3 loop spans 15 amino acids. Written as DNA, the CDR3 is TGTGCCAGCAGCTTGGGGGAGGTTAGCAATCAGCCCCAGCATTTT. Translating gives CASSLGEVSNQPQHF. The variable domain in full, with the rest retrieved from reference TRBV7-8 and TRBJ1-5, is GAGVSQSPRYKVAKRGQDVALRCDPISGHVSLFWYQQALGQGPEFLTYFQNEAQLDKSGLPSDRFFAERPEGSVSTLKIQRTQQEDSAVYLCASSLGEVSNQPQHFGDGTRLSIL.

This clone occurred many times. The chain links TRBV5-5 to TRBJ1-4; 9 bases align to TRBD1. This CDR3 region has 15 residues. From germline, CDR1 is SGHKS and CDR2 YYEKEE (reference sequence). The V and J ends lost 4 bases and 4 bases, in that order; junction bases with no gene match: 5. The CDR3: CASSRTGGNNEKLFF. The DNA of the CDR3 is TGTGCCAGCAGCCGAACAGGGGGCAATAATGAAAAACTGTTTTTT.

This clone was observed a single time. This chain connects TRBV5-5 to TRBJ2-1, with 9 bases lining up with TRBD1. The J segment lost 5 bases and the V segment lost 0 bases, leaving 3 bases of the junction unmatched. This CDR3 is 15 amino acids long. Per the germline V gene, CDR1 is SGHKS and CDR2 is YYEKEE (reference sequence). CDR3 DNA sequence: TGTGCCAGCAGCTTGGAGGGGACAGGGAACAATGAGCAGTTCTTC. This gives the protein CASSLEGTGNNEQFF. Looking up the rest from reference TRBV5-5 and TRBJ2-1 gives the full variable domain: DAGVTQSPTHLIKTRGQQVTLRCSPISGHKSVSWYQQVLGQGPQFIFQYYEKEERGRGNFPDRFSARQFPNYSSELNVNALLLGDSALYLCASSLEGTGNNEQFFGPGTRLTVL.

The V and J genes are TRBV21-1 and TRBJ2-2; the table's TRBD2 call for D was not verified on the DNA. TRBV21-1 is a pseudogene locus. CDR3 length: 15 residues. DNA of the CDR3: TGTGCCAGGCCACTTACAGGGAGGGAGGCCGGGGAGCTGTTTTTT. It translates to CARPLTGREAGELFF.

This chain links TRBV7-8 with TRBJ1-1; D is possibly TRBD1 (5 bases). The CDR3 spans 13 residues. V lost 2 bases to trimming and J lost 2 bases, with 6 bases between them. CDR1 and CDR2 (germline): SGHVS, FQNEAQ. CDR3 nucleotide sequence: TGTGCCAGCAGCTTACAGGGAAACACTGAAGCTTTCTTT. This encodes CASSLQGNTEAFF.

The chain uses TRBV7-9 and TRBJ2-3, with 7 bases that match TRBD1. V was clipped by 2 bases and J by 8 bases; unmatched bases: 19. The CDR3 runs 18 residues. Germline V gene data show CDR1 as SEHNR and CDR2 as FQNEAQ (reference sequence). This CDR3 is CASSLPHGRGNWLGTQYF. The DNA of the CDR3 is TGTGCCAGCAGCTTACCCCACGGCAGGGGGAATTGGCTGGGTACGCAGTATTTT.

The genes are TRBV6-6 and TRBJ2-1; 8 bases match TRBD1. The junction had 7 bases not matched to a gene; V was cut back by 7 bases and J by 8 bases. The CDR3 contains 13 residues. Germline lookup yields CDR1 MNHNY and CDR2 SVGAGI (reference sequence). The CDR3 region has the DNA TGTGCCAGCACCAGGGGGCGTGGGTATGAGCAGTTCTTC. Translated: CASTRGRGYEQFF.

This clone showed up just a few times. The rearrangement joins TRBV7-3 to TRBJ2-3; TRBD2 matches 15 bases. V dropped 5 bases and J dropped 1; count of bases not matched to a gene: 4. CDR1 SGHTA and CDR2 FQGTGA come from the germline V gene. The CDR3 contains 17 residues. The CDR3 sequence is CASSTGLAGGGTDTQYF. As DNA, the CDR3 is TGTGCCAGCAGCACGGGACTAGCGGGGGGAGGCACAGATACGCAGTATTTT.

This clone appeared a single time. The chain links TRBV28 to TRBJ1-5, with a tentative D call TRBD1 (5 bases). Germline lookup yields CDR1 MDHEN and CDR2 SYDVKM. V lost 8 bases and J lost 2, with 13 bases in between. The CDR3 has 14 residues. In nucleotides, the CDR3 is TGTGCCAGCTTTCGTCAGGGCCGCAATCAGCCCCAGCATTTT. It specifies CASFRQGRNQPQHF.

V is TRBV7-9 and J is TRBJ1-6; 7 nucleotides align to TRBD1. The V gene's germline CDR1 is SEHNR and CDR2 FQNEAQ (reference sequence). Trimming at V came to 10 bases and at J to 6 bases, leaving 9 bases not matched to a gene. This CDR3 comprises 14 residues. The CDR3 spells CATLRQGSNSPLHF. CDR3 bases: TGTGCCACCCTGCGACAGGGAAGTAATTCACCCCTCCACTTT.

The chain is built from TRBV2 and TRBJ1-4, with 9 bases that match TRBD1. The CDR3 is 14 amino acids. Germline CDR1 and CDR2: SNHLY and FYNNEI. Unmatched junction bases numbered 7, after V lost 4 bases and J lost 10 bases. The CDR3, as DNA: TGTGCCAGCAGTGTGGACAGGGGTGGGGGAAAACTGTTTTTT. Translation gives CASSVDRGGGKLFF.

The chain joins TRBV13 to TRBJ2-3; tentative D call: TRBD1 (6 bases). The CDR3 has 13 amino acids. The germline V and J ends were trimmed by 4 bases and 4 bases, with 9 bases remaining between them. The germline V gene has CDR1 PRHDT and CDR2 FYEKMQ (reference sequence). CDR3 nucleotide sequence: TGTGCCAGCAGCTCCAACAGGGCAGATACGCAGTATTTT. Translated: CASSSNRADTQYF.

The rearrangement links TRBV12-5 to TRBJ2-7; possible D gene TRBD2, 5 bases. This CDR3 is built from 12 residues. Looked up from germline, CDR1 is LGHNT and CDR2 is FRNRAP. Deletions cut 6 bases from V and 6 bases from J, with 12 bases between. This chain's CDR3 is CASGREPREQYF. The CDR3 DNA is TGTGCTAGTGGCCGGGAACCACGCGAGCAGTACTTC. Combining the CDR3 with reference TRBV12-5 and TRBJ2-7 gives the whole variable domain DARVTQTPRHKVTEMGQEVTMRCQPILGHNTVFWYRQTMMQGLELLAYFRNRAPLDDSGMPKDRFSAEMPDATLATLKIQPSEPRDSAVYFCASGREPREQYFGPGTRLTVT.

The chain couples TRBV29-1 to TRBJ1-1, with TRBD1 matching over 7 bases. Germline V lookup: CDR1 SQVTM, CDR2 ANQGSEA. The CDR3 sequence is 15 residues long. V lost 3 bases to trimming and J lost 10 bases; unmatched junction nucleotides: 17. The CDR3 region is CSVDPPDRDLIVAFF. The CDR3 nucleotides are TGCAGCGTTGATCCCCCCGACAGGGATTTAATTGTAGCTTTCTTT.

The chain joins TRBV11-2 to TRBJ2-3, with D maybe TRBD2 (5 bases). The CDR3 sequence is 15 residues long. Per germline, CDR1 SGHAT and CDR2 FQNNGV. Trimming removed 2 bases from V and 0 bases from J, with 9 bases in between. The CDR3 loop is CASSLTRSSTDTQYF. As DNA, the CDR3 is TGTGCCAGCAGCTTAACTAGATCCAGCACAGATACGCAGTATTTT.

This clone was picked up a small number of times. This chain connects TRBV7-9 to TRBJ1-5; 7 bases are a match to TRBD1. The CDR3 totals 16 residues. Germline loops: CDR1 SEHNR, CDR2 FQNEAQ (reference sequence). With V trimmed by 4 bases and J by 6 bases, 12 bases remained unmatched. This CDR3 is CASSSSGQVIGQPQHF. The CDR3 DNA is TGTGCCAGCAGCTCCTCCGGACAGGTTATCGGTCAGCCCCAGCATTTT. The complete variable domain, with remaining parts taken from reference TRBV7-9 and TRBJ1-5, reads DTGVSQNPRHKITKRGQNVTFRCDPISEHNRLYWYRQTLGQGPEFLTYFQNEAQLEKSRLLSDRFSAERPKGSFSTLEIQRTEQGDSAMYLCASSSSGQVIGQPQHFGDGTRLSIL.

The chain couples TRBV6-2 or TRBV6-3 to TRBJ2-1, with D possibly TRBD2 on 6 matching bases. Per the germline V gene, CDR1 is MNHEY and CDR2 is SVGEGT. Trimming took 5 bases from V and 2 from J, leaving 13 bases between them. The CDR3 is 15 residues long. The CDR3 loop reads CASSRGRRAYNEQFF. The CDR3 DNA follows: TGTGCCAGCAGTCGGGGCCGGAGGGCCTACAATGAGCAGTTCTTC.

The chain joins TRBV18 to TRBJ1-1; no definite D call. V lost 4 bases to trimming and J lost 0 bases, with 18 bases between them. Germline V gives CDR1 KGHSH, CDR2 LQKENI. The CDR3 contains 17 residues. The CDR3 DNA sequence: TGTGCCAGCTCACGAGGGATGGCAGAGGTCATGAACACTGAAGCTTTCTTT. It specifies CASSRGMAEVMNTEAFF.

This clone occurred once. The chain couples TRBV30 to TRBJ2-3; D gene uncertain. Trimming removed 0 bases at V and 2 bases at J, with 6 bases between. The CDR3 contains 13 residues. The germline CDR1 and CDR2 sequences are GTSNPN and SVGIG (reference sequence). CDR3 sequence: CAWSVLPTDTQYF. In nucleotides, the CDR3 is TGTGCCTGGAGTGTACTCCCCACAGATACGCAGTATTTT.

The table lists this clone with a count of one. The rearrangement joins TRBV5-4 to TRBJ1-1, with D possibly being TRBD1 (5 bases). Per germline, CDR1 SGHNT and CDR2 YYREEE (reference sequence). Deletions cut 0 bases from V and 5 bases from J, with 17 bases between. The CDR3 runs 16 residues. The CDR3 DNA reads TGTGCCAGCAGCTTGGGGACACCCCAACCGTGGACTGAAGCTTTCTTT. It translates to CASSLGTPQPWTEAFF. The full variable domain, with the rest looked up from reference TRBV5-4 and TRBJ1-1, is ETGVTQSPTHLIKTRGQQVTLRCSSQSGHNTVSWYQQALGQGPQFIFQYYREEENGRGNFPPRFSGLQFPNYSSELNVNALELDDSALYLCASSLGTPQPWTEAFFGQGTRLTVV.

The rearrangement uses TRBV28 and TRBJ1-5; D may be TRBD1 (6 bases). CDR1 is MDHEN, CDR2 SYDVKM, per germline. The CDR3 runs to 18 residues. V was pared by 2 bases and J by 2 bases, with 19 bases between. The CDR3 is CASSLRGRGYDGNQPQHF. The CDR3 coding sequence is TGTGCCAGCAGTTTAAGGGGGAGGGGCTATGATGGCAATCAGCCCCAGCATTTT. Combining the CDR3 with reference TRBV28 and TRBJ1-5 gives the whole variable domain DVKVTQSSRYLVKRTGEKVFLECVQDMDHENMFWYRQDPGLGLRLIYFSYDVKMKEKGDIPEGYSVSREKKERFSLILESASTNQTSMYLCASSLRGRGYDGNQPQHFGDGTRLSIL.

This clone came up once. The chain links TRBV5-1 to TRBJ1-2; possibly TRBD1 for D (5 bases). CDR3 length equals 15 residues. Trimming removed 4 bases from V and 5 bases from J, with 18 bases in between. The germline V gene has CDR1 SGHRS and CDR2 YFSETQ. DNA of the CDR3: TGCGCCAGCAGCCCTACCCCCAGGGTGAGGTATGGCTACACCTTC. This sequence encodes CASSPTPRVRYGYTF.

This chain connects TRBV5-4 to TRBJ2-3; D remains ambiguous. Germline CDR1 reads SGHNT; CDR2 reads YYREEE (reference sequence). The germline V and J ends were trimmed by 4 bases and 1 base, with 7 bases remaining between them. The length of the CDR3 is 13 residues. The CDR3 DNA follows: TGTGCCAGCAGCCCCATTGGCACAGATACGCAGTATTTT. Its translation: CASSPIGTDTQYF.

This clone appeared a single time. The rearrangement joins TRBV12-5 to TRBJ2-1; the D gene is possibly TRBD2 (5 bases). Per germline, CDR1 LGHNT and CDR2 FRNRAP. The CDR3 has 16 residues. The V and J ends lost 1 base and 4 bases respectively, with 14 bases between them. CDR3 in amino acids: CASGLGGRRNYNEQFF. The DNA for the CDR3 is TGTGCTAGTGGTTTGGGAGGGCGGAGAAATTACAATGAGCAGTTCTTC.

The chain employs TRBV28 and TRBJ2-7, with 7 bases matching TRBD1. V trimming: 5 bases; J trimming: 5 bases; junction bases outside the gene matches: 12. The CDR3 totals 15 residues. CDR1 and CDR2 (germline): MDHEN, SYDVKM. CDR3 protein: CASSRSYQDRHEQYF. CDR3 DNA: TGTGCCAGCAGTCGTTCTTATCAGGACAGGCACGAGCAGTACTTC.

J is TRBJ2-5 and V is TRBV7-2; 8 bases are shared with TRBD2. Germline V CDR1 and CDR2: SGHTA, FQGNSA. CDR3 length: 16 residues. V shed 2 bases, J shed 5 bases, and the junction held 10 bases outside the gene matches. DNA of the CDR3: TGTGCCAGCAGCTTAAAGTGGACTAGCTTAGGGGAGACCCAGTACTTC. This encodes CASSLKWTSLGETQYF. Full variable domain (remainder filled in from reference TRBV7-2 and TRBJ2-5): GAGVSQSPSNKVTEKGKDVELRCDPISGHTALYWYRQSLGQGLEFLIYFQGNSAPDKSGLPSDRFSAERTGGSVSTLTIQRTQQEDSAVYLCASSLKWTSLGETQYFGPGTRLLVL.

The table lists this clone with a few counts. The chain links TRBV7-9 to TRBJ1-1, with 9 bases aligning to TRBD1. The CDR3 sequence is 15 residues long. Germline CDR1 and CDR2: SEHNR and FQNEAQ (reference sequence). V lost 5 bases to trimming and J lost 2 bases; unmatched junction nucleotides: 6. DNA of the CDR3: TGTGCCAGCAGCCCCTGGACAGGGGCAAACACTGAAGCTTTCTTT. Protein product: CASSPWTGANTEAFF. Full variable domain (missing parts from reference TRBV7-9 and TRBJ1-1): DTGVSQNPRHKITKRGQNVTFRCDPISEHNRLYWYRQTLGQGPEFLTYFQNEAQLEKSRLLSDRFSAERPKGSFSTLEIQRTEQGDSAMYLCASSPWTGANTEAFFGQGTRLTVV.

The chain uses TRBV4-3 and TRBJ1-2; 10 nucleotides agree with TRBD1. The V segment lost 0 bases and the J segment 1 base; nucleotides outside the gene matches: 8. CDR1 is LGHNA and CDR2 is YSLEER in the germline V gene. This CDR3 has 18 residues. CDR3 in DNA: TGCGCCAGCAGCCAAGAGGGACAGGGGCATGGAAATAACTATGGCTACACCTTC. Amino acid sequence: CASSQEGQGHGNNYGYTF.

This sequence joins TRBV2 and TRBJ2-3, with TRBD2 matching 7 bases. V shed 2 bases and J 3 bases; nucleotides not matched to a gene: 2. The CDR3 sequence is 14 residues long. The germline CDR1 and CDR2 sequences are SNHLY and FYNNEI. The CDR3 DNA is TGTGCCAGCAGTGAACGGGGAGGGACAGATACGCAGTATTTT. Translated, it gives CASSERGGTDTQYF.